Given below is one T cell receptor beta chain in context. This sample was included in a study of blood T cell repertoires in COVID-19. The CDR3 is 17 residues long. V lost 0 bases, J lost 2 bases, and 15 bases lay in between. The germline V gene has CDR1 SGDLS and CDR2 YYNGEE. This table comes from immunoSEQ multiplex PCR, and its TCRdb copy is limited to in-frame clones, with some not included. The sample carries approximately 170,000 clones, roughly 84% recorded once. Sequences were obtained from PBMCs or T cells enriched from blood (not recorded which). The source of this sequence is a woman in her forties or fifties who had recovered from COVID-19. This chain joins TRBV9 and TRBJ2-1, with D possibly matching TRBD2 (7 bases). CDR3 residues: CASSVGGGDVTYNEQFF. The DNA of the CDR3 is TGTGCCAGCAGCGTAGGAGGGGGGGACGTTACCTACAATGAGCAGTTCTTC. The entire variable domain, with the rest obtained from reference TRBV9 and TRBJ2-1, is as follows: DSGVTQTPKHLITATGQRVTLRCSPRSGDLSVYWYQQSLDQGLQFLIQYYNGEERAKGNILERFSAQQFPDLHSELNLSSLELGDSALYFCASSVGGGDVTYNEQFFGPGTRLTVL.